Below are 32 T cell receptor beta chains sequenced from a single sample in a study of T cells in Graves' hyperthyroidism and ophthalmopathy. Amplification of TCR beta CDR3 regions used RNA as the template. The TCR CDR3 first-round RT-PCR relied on the HTBI primer set. TCRdb re-called the multiplex PCR reads with MiXCR, one entry per CDR3 protein. In the table there are approximately 270,000 distinct CDR3 sequences, more than 12% of which are singletons. The sequenced sample was blood. The receptors come from a woman aged 40-49 years with Graves' hyperthyroidism that later progressed to Graves' ophthalmopathy.

This chain joins TRBV2 and TRBJ2-3, with D possibly matching TRBD1 (6 bases). The CDR3 consists of 18 residues. V lost 4 bases, J lost 8 bases, and 28 bases lay in between. Germline assignment: CDR1 SNHLY and CDR2 FYNNEI. CDR3 region: CASSGPNAARGVIGTQYF. CDR3 DNA: TGTGCCAGCAGTGGGCCCAACGCAGCCAGGGGAGTTATAGGTACGCAGTATTTT.

This clonotype was seen repeatedly, ten times or more. The CDR3 sequence is CASSEVRVDQPQHF. DNA of the CDR3: TGTGCCAGTAGTGAGGTAAGGGTAGATCAGCCCCAGCATTTT. The chain joins TRBV19 to TRBJ1-5; D gene unclear. Trimming took off 5 bases at V and 5 bases at J, with 13 bases between the two ends. The CDR3 sequence is 14 residues long. From germline, CDR1 is LNHDA and CDR2 SQIVND (reference sequence).

This clonotype was detected many times. This chain uses TRBV6-1 with TRBJ2-1; 8 nucleotides align to TRBD2. The CDR3 runs 19 residues. Germline loops: CDR1 MNHNS, CDR2 SASEGT. V lost 5 bases to trimming and J lost 4 bases; unmatched junction nucleotides: 19. The CDR3: CASSFSREGLGVGYNEQFF. CDR3 bases: TGTGCCAGCAGTTTCTCCCGGGAGGGCCTGGGAGTTGGGTACAATGAGCAGTTCTTC.

This clonotype was detected only a few times. The chain is built from TRBV7-9 and TRBJ2-6; D is unclear. Trimming took 8 bases from V and 3 from J, leaving 5 bases between them. This CDR3 is built from 12 residues. Germline V lookup: CDR1 SEHNR, CDR2 FQNEAQ (reference sequence). CDR3 sequence: CASFSGANVLTF. Here the CDR3 DNA reads TGTGCCAGCTTTAGTGGGGCCAACGTCCTGACTTTC.

In this sample, this clonotype turned up many times. The genes are TRBV19 and TRBJ2-5; TRBD1 or TRBD2 may be the D gene (5 bases each). This CDR3 is 15 amino acids long. The V gene's germline CDR1 is LNHDA and CDR2 SQIVND (reference sequence). V was shortened by 3 bases and J by 2 bases, with 13 bases between the two germline ends. The CDR3 is CASSIFGGAQETQYF. The CDR3, as DNA: TGTGCCAGTAGTATTTTTGGGGGAGCACAAGAGACCCAGTACTTC.

This clonotype showed up many times. This chain links TRBV6-1 with TRBJ1-1; TRBD1 agrees at 7 bases. Germline-derived CDR1 and CDR2 are MNHNS and SASEGT. J gave up 2 bases and V 5 bases, and 5 bases lay outside the gene matches. This CDR3 contains 14 residues. CDR3: CASSHRTGNTEAFF. CDR3 nucleotides: TGTGCCAGCAGTCACAGGACAGGTAACACTGAAGCTTTCTTT.

For this clonotype: One base away lies a much larger clone, so this may be a sequencing read error. V gene TRBV19 combines with J gene TRBJ1-1; D is possibly TRBD1 (6 bases). Trimming took off 3 bases at V and 1 base at J, with 12 bases between the two ends. This CDR3 is built from 15 residues. CDR1 LNHDA and CDR2 SQIVND come from the germline V gene (reference sequence). This chain's CDR3 is CASSMSGHGNTEAFF. The DNA of the CDR3 is TGTGCCAGTAGTATGTCGGGACATGGGAACACTGAAGCTTTCTTT.

This clonotype was detected many times. This rearrangement joins TRBV28 to TRBJ1-4, with a tentative D call TRBD1 (5 bases). V dropped 3 bases and J dropped 4 bases, with 12 bases sitting between them. The CDR3 has 15 amino acids. In germline, CDR1 is MDHEN, CDR2 SYDVKM. CDR3 DNA: TGTGCCAGCAGTTTTGGGGGTTTCGGTAATGAAAAACTGTTTTTT. Its protein is CASSFGGFGNEKLFF.

This clonotype was found a few times. V usage is TRBV4-1 and J usage is TRBJ2-2, with a tentative D call TRBD1 (6 bases). The germline V gene has CDR1 MGHRA and CDR2 YSYEKL. The CDR3 covers 15 residues. Trimming pared 0 bases from V and 2 bases from J, leaving 7 bases between. The CDR3 loop is CASSQDRGNTGELFF. The CDR3 DNA reads TGCGCCAGCAGCCAAGACAGGGGAAACACCGGGGAGCTGTTTTTT.

This clonotype was seen at least ten times. At one end the junction does not follow the germline gene, possibly because of a read error. This chain joins TRBV25-1 and TRBJ2-1; D call uncertain. The CDR3 consists of 14 residues. CDR1 is MGHDK and CDR2 is SYGVNS in the germline V gene. DNA for the CDR3: TGTGCCAGCAGTACGTATGAACCGCGGAATGAGCAGCTCTTC. Translated: CASSTYEPRNEQLF.

This clonotype was counted ten times or more. The chain carries TRBV28 and TRBJ1-5; no firm D call. Deletions cut 6 bases from V and 0 bases from J, with 15 bases between. The germline V gene encodes CDR1 MDHEN and CDR2 SYDVKM. The CDR3 has 16 amino acids. As DNA, the CDR3 is TGTGCCAGCAGCTTACATCAGGCTAATAGCAATCAGCCCCAGCATTTT. Protein sequence: CASSLHQANSNQPQHF.

This clonotype was counted at least ten times. This chain links TRBV13 with TRBJ2-7; 9 bases are a match to TRBD2. CDR1 PRHDT and CDR2 FYEKMQ come from the germline V gene (reference sequence). The CDR3 spans 15 residues. V shed 6 bases and J 3 bases; nucleotides not matched to a gene: 9. This CDR3 reads CASSHLPSGIYEQYF. CDR3 bases: TGTGCCAGCAGTCACCTTCCTAGCGGGATCTACGAGCAGTACTTC. Filled out from reference TRBV13 and TRBJ2-7, the complete variable domain reads AAGVIQSPRHLIKEKRETATLKCYPIPRHDTVYWYQQGPGQDPQFLISFYEKMQSDKGSIPDRFSAQQFSDYHSELNMSSLELGDSALYFCASSHLPSGIYEQYFGPGTRLTVT.

This clonotype showed up many times. The J gene is TRBJ2-1, the V gene TRBV27; TRBD2 agrees at 10 bases. The germline V gene encodes CDR1 MNHEY and CDR2 SMNVEV (reference sequence). The J segment lost 3 bases and the V segment lost 5 bases, leaving 4 bases of the junction unmatched. The CDR3 extends over 15 amino acids. The DNA of the CDR3 is TGTGCCAGCAGTCGGACTAGCGGTGTCTACAATGAGCAGTTCTTC. It translates to CASSRTSGVYNEQFF.

The table lists this clonotype with a few counts. This chain joins TRBV18 and TRBJ1-5; 11 nucleotides agree with TRBD1. The CDR3 runs 17 residues. After removal of 3 bases from V and 6 bases from J, the junction contained 10 bases not matched to a gene. CDR1 KGHSH and CDR2 LQKENI come from the germline V gene. CDR3 bases: TGTGCCAGCTCACCTCGAACTCCAGGACAGGGGGCTCAGCCCCAGCATTTT. This encodes CASSPRTPGQGAQPQHF.

V usage is TRBV4-1 and J usage is TRBJ2-7; 7 bases line up with TRBD1. Germline CDR1 MGHRA, CDR2 YSYEKL. The CDR3 totals 17 residues. The junction had 10 bases not matched to a gene; V was cut back by 1 base and J by 1 base. CDR3 bases: TGCGCCAGCAGCCAAGTCTATTTCAGGGGGAGTTCCTACGAGCAGTACTTC. Its protein is CASSQVYFRGSSYEQYF.

This clonotype appeared many times. The chain carries TRBV10-3 and TRBJ2-3, with TRBD2 identical over 8 bases. J gave up 6 bases and V 10 bases, and 9 bases lay outside the gene matches. The CDR3 length is 13 residues. Germline CDR1 reads ENHRY; CDR2 reads SYGVKD. The CDR3 region has the DNA TGTGCCACCCACAAGCGGGAGACCGATACGCAGTATTTT. This encodes CATHKRETDTQYF.

Many counts were recorded for this clonotype. The chain uses TRBV10-1 and TRBJ1-1; TRBD1 aligns across 9 bases. CDR3 size: 13 residues. Germline CDR1 reads WNHNN; CDR2 reads SYGVQD (reference sequence). V lost 3 bases to trimming and J lost 12 bases; unmatched junction nucleotides: 8. The CDR3 loop is CASSDMGQGRTFF. CDR3 DNA: TGCGCCAGCAGTGATATGGGACAGGGAAGAACTTTCTTT.

This chain links TRBV4-1 with TRBJ2-1, with D possibly being TRBD2 (6 bases). The CDR3 has 14 residues. V was pared by 4 bases and J by 7 bases, with 14 bases between. CDR1 MGHRA and CDR2 YSYEKL come from the germline V gene. The CDR3 loop is CASSLTPGENEQFF. The CDR3 DNA reads as TGCGCCAGCAGCCTAACCCCGGGGGAGAATGAGCAGTTCTTC.

Worth noting for this clonotype: A much larger clone lies one base from this, so it may be a read error. The V call is TRBV4-1, the J call TRBJ2-7; D possibly corresponds to TRBD2 (6 bases). The CDR3 runs 17 residues. Germline V gene sequence: CDR1 MGHRA, CDR2 YSYEKL. Between the trimmed V and J ends, which lost 4 bases and 5 bases, there was a span of 24 bases. The CDR3 DNA follows: TGCGCCAGCAGCCGGGCAGCTTCGGGACTGAGGAGAGACGAGCAGTACTTC. Amino acids: CASSRAASGLRRDEQYF.

This clonotype was recorded many times. This rearrangement joins TRBV12-3 or TRBV12-4 to TRBJ2-5; D is possibly TRBD1 (5 bases). The CDR3 totals 13 residues. Trimming pared 4 bases from V and 5 bases from J, leaving 11 bases between. In nucleotides, the CDR3 is TGTGCCAGCAGTTCCCGGACAAGCGAGACCCAGTACTTC. It encodes CASSSRTSETQYF.

This clonotype was seen many times. The chain combines TRBV27 with TRBJ1-1; 8 bases line up with TRBD1. The V gene's germline CDR1 is MNHEY and CDR2 SMNVEV (reference sequence). With 5 bases clipped from V and 2 bases from J, the junction kept 4 bases outside the gene matches. The CDR3 runs 14 residues. The CDR3 here is CASSADRANTEAFF. CDR3 coding DNA: TGTGCCAGCAGTGCGGACAGGGCTAACACTGAAGCTTTCTTT.

This clonotype was counted at least ten times. The V and J genes are TRBV5-6 and TRBJ1-1, with 8 bases aligning to TRBD1. Germline CDR1 SGHDT, CDR2 YYEEEE. The CDR3 is 12 amino acids. With 3 bases clipped from V and 5 bases from J, the junction kept 0 bases outside the gene matches. CDR3 region: CASSWTGTEAFF. For the CDR3, the DNA is TGTGCCAGCAGCTGGACAGGGACTGAAGCTTTCTTT.

This clonotype was recorded many times. This sequence joins TRBV20-1 and TRBJ2-7; the D gene is possibly TRBD1 (6 bases). This CDR3 is built from 13 residues. Germline CDR1 DFQATT, CDR2 SNEGSKA (reference sequence). V lost 3 bases, J lost 2 bases, and 11 bases lay in between. The CDR3: CSASWDKAYEQYF. The CDR3 coding sequence is TGCAGTGCTAGTTGGGACAAAGCCTACGAGCAGTACTTC.

This clonotype has ten or more counts. The J gene is TRBJ2-6, the V gene TRBV12-3 or TRBV12-4; D perhaps matches TRBD1 (6 bases). This CDR3 is 15 amino acids long. The V end lost 6 bases, the J end lost 1 base, and 10 bases lay between the germline ends. The CDR3 loop is CASSPGDSGANVLTF. CDR3 in DNA: TGTGCCAGCAGCCCAGGGGATTCTGGGGCCAACGTCCTGACTTTC.

In this sample, this clonotype turned up a few times. The chain recombines TRBV10-3 with TRBJ2-4, with 13 bases aligning to TRBD2. J was trimmed by 6 bases and V by 10 bases; bases with no gene match: 6. This CDR3 spans 14 amino acids. From germline, CDR1 is ENHRY and CDR2 SYGVKD. DNA of the CDR3: TGTGCCACACTAGCGGGAGGGGAACGAAACATTCAGTACTTC. It specifies CATLAGGERNIQYF.

This clonotype has a count of ten or more. V usage is TRBV28 and J usage is TRBJ1-1; D uncertain. CDR1 is MDHEN and CDR2 is SYDVKM in the germline V gene. CDR3 length: 13 amino acids. The ends were cut back, 6 bases at V and 5 bases at J, with 13 bases in the middle. CDR3 in amino acids: CASSRPEETEAFF. In DNA form, the CDR3 reads TGTGCCAGCAGCCGACCGGAAGAAACTGAAGCTTTCTTT.

This clonotype was seen many times. The V and J genes are TRBV20-1 and TRBJ2-1, with D possibly TRBD2 on 6 matching bases. In germline, CDR1 is DFQATT, CDR2 SNEGSKA (reference sequence). The V gene lost 5 bases and the J gene lost 7 bases, with 15 bases spanning the gap. This CDR3 is built from 13 residues. CDR3 sequence: CSAWEALRNEQFF. CDR3 sequence (DNA): TGCAGTGCTTGGGAGGCCCTAAGGAATGAGCAGTTCTTC.

V usage is TRBV5-4 and J usage is TRBJ2-1; no clear D gene. Trimming stripped 4 bases from V and 3 bases from J, with 11 bases between. The CDR3 sequence is 14 residues long. Germline V gene sequence: CDR1 SGHNT, CDR2 YYREEE (reference sequence). The CDR3: CASSPTTSYNEQFF. The CDR3 DNA reads as TGTGCCAGCAGCCCTACCACAAGCTACAATGAGCAGTTCTTC.

This clonotype was seen ten or more times. This chain uses TRBV10-3 with TRBJ2-5; D unresolved. The germline V gene encodes CDR1 ENHRY and CDR2 SYGVKD. The CDR3 has 14 amino acids. V gave up 3 bases and J gave up 1 base, with 9 bases separating them. The CDR3 spells CAISDPRFQETQYF. CDR3 sequence (DNA): TGTGCCATCAGTGACCCTAGATTCCAAGAGACCCAGTACTTC.

This clonotype has a count of ten or more. The chain is built from TRBV12-3 or TRBV12-4 and TRBJ1-4; unclear D gene. The length of the CDR3 is 13 residues. Trimming stripped 6 bases from V and 7 bases from J, with 12 bases between. The CDR3 coding sequence is TGTGCCAGCAGCACCGTTCTGAGTGAAAAACTGTTTTTT. Its translation is CASSTVLSEKLFF.

This clonotype was detected ten times or more. The V gene is TRBV2, the J gene TRBJ2-1, with D perhaps matching TRBD2 (6 bases). Germline V gene sequence: CDR1 SNHLY, CDR2 FYNNEI. V gave up 4 bases and J gave up 1 base, with 17 bases separating them. The CDR3 spans 17 residues. The CDR3 reads CASSGRGLAQSYNEQFF. The DNA for the CDR3 is TGTGCCAGCAGTGGTCGTGGGCTAGCGCAATCCTACAATGAGCAGTTCTTC.

This clonotype has only a few counts. Here the CDR3 reads CASSLAPGRADTQYF. The DNA for the CDR3 is TGTGCCAGCAGTTTAGCCCCGGGGAGGGCAGATACGCAGTATTTT. The chain couples TRBV28 to TRBJ2-3, with 7 bases fitting TRBD2. This CDR3 is 15 amino acids long. Germline CDR1 is MDHEN and CDR2 is SYDVKM. J lost 4 bases, V lost 2 bases, and 6 bases had no gene match.